This TCR beta chain was recovered during a study of shared clonotypes between healthy human individuals. Study outcomes and limitations: Estimated clonotype richness was generally higher in naive than memory subsets.

The CDR3 runs to 14 residues. The V and J ends lost 4 bases and 2 bases, in that order; junction bases with no gene match: 5. Germline values: CDR1 SGHRS, CDR2 YFSETQ. This was a deep-level run. In the study's own analysis: Junction-only sequences produced by ImmunoSEQ had no quality scores, so filtering differed. Repertoires were generated with immunoSEQ multiplex PCR, while TCRdb's copy carries only in-frame clones and drops some. Clone size and V and J calls were adopted from that table, with D and trimming inferred from the DNA. There are 550,000 to 750,000 clones in the sample; roughly 94% occur only once, and more than 20% lies in the top ten. Comment on this clone: The antigen is not known.

Selected positively for CCR7 and CD45RO-negative, naive CD8 cells excluded terminally differentiated effector memory CD45RA+ cells. The study drew all its donors from Caucasian adults living in Nashville, Tennessee. The sequence was obtained from a man younger than 40 in good health. The chain carries TRBV5-1 and TRBJ1-2; 7 nucleotides line up with TRBD1. Sequencing used naive CD8+ T cells sorted from blood. This CDR3 is CASSGGTANYGYTF. DNA for the CDR3: TGCGCCAGCAGCGGGGGGACAGCGAACTATGGCTACACCTTC.